One and the same sample provided the 17 T cell receptor beta chains below, sequenced in a study of cytomegalovirus exposure and HLA in healthy donors. PCR was performed using 60 Vbeta and 13 Jbeta primers. Using immunoSEQ multiplex PCR, the repertoire was profiled, and TCRdb retains in-frame clones only, with some absent. This sample has 150,000 to 200,000 clones, with approximately 80% found just once. The material sequenced was PBMCs. The receptors come from a male donor in good health and CMV-seronegative.

The chain carries TRBV15 and TRBJ2-7, with 9 bases fitting TRBD1. This CDR3 contains 15 residues. V shed 5 bases, J shed 4 bases, and the junction held 9 bases outside the gene matches. The germline CDR1 and CDR2 sequences are LNHNV and YYDKDF (reference sequence). The CDR3 DNA reads TGTGCCACCAGCGGACCAACAGGGGGCCGGTACGAGCAGTACTTC. Protein: CATSGPTGGRYEQYF.

The chain joins TRBV5-4 to TRBJ1-2, with TRBD1 matching 12 bases. Trimming removed 3 bases from V and 8 bases from J; junction bases left unmatched: 14. The CDR3 covers 17 residues. The germline CDR1 and CDR2 sequences are SGHNT and YYREEE (reference sequence). The CDR3 here is CASSSFRPGQGAEGYTF. CDR3 nucleotide sequence: TGTGCCAGCAGCTCTTTCAGGCCGGGACAGGGGGCTGAAGGCTACACCTTC. The full variable domain, in which reference TRBV5-4 and TRBJ1-2 provide the parts outside the CDR3, is ETGVTQSPTHLIKTRGQQVTLRCSSQSGHNTVSWYQQALGQGPQFIFQYYREEENGRGNFPPRFSGLQFPNYSSELNVNALELDDSALYLCASSSFRPGQGAEGYTFGSGTRLTVV.

This sequence joins TRBV4-3 and TRBJ1-1, with D hard to call. Germline V gives CDR1 LGHNA, CDR2 YSLEER. The V gene lost 1 base and the J gene lost 1 base, with 7 bases spanning the gap. CDR3 length: 14 amino acids. The CDR3 reads CASSQATGNTEAFF. The CDR3 region has the DNA TGCGCCAGCAGCCAAGCGACGGGGAACACTGAAGCTTTCTTT.

V and J are TRBV6-5 and TRBJ2-1, with a tentative D call TRBD2 (6 bases). CDR3 length: 14 residues. The germline V and J ends were trimmed by 6 bases and 7 bases, with 16 bases remaining between them. The germline V gene has CDR1 MNHEY and CDR2 SVGAGI. The CDR3 DNA is TGTGCCAGCAGACTAGCAGGAGGGATGAATGAGCAGTTCTTC. This encodes CASRLAGGMNEQFF.

This chain links TRBV19 with TRBJ1-2; 9 nucleotides line up with TRBD1. After removal of 7 bases from V and 4 bases from J, the junction contained 7 bases not matched to a gene. The CDR3 length is 14 residues. CDR1 is LNHDA and CDR2 is SQIVND in the germline V gene (reference sequence). This CDR3 is CASTKPGQGYGYTF. The CDR3 DNA follows: TGTGCCAGTACCAAGCCGGGACAGGGCTATGGCTACACCTTC.

The rearrangement links TRBV7-2 to TRBJ2-7; 7 positions agree with TRBD1. The CDR3 is 12 amino acids. The germline V gene encodes CDR1 SGHTA and CDR2 FQGNSA. Germline trimming cut 8 bases from V and 5 bases from J; bases unmatched to any gene: 6. CDR3 sequence (DNA): TGTGCCAGCTCAAGGGGGCTTGACGAGCAGTACTTC. Residues: CASSRGLDEQYF.

This chain links TRBV27 with TRBJ1-2; D may be TRBD1 (5 bases). Germline V gene data show CDR1 as MNHEY and CDR2 as SMNVEV (reference sequence). This CDR3 is built from 15 residues. V was cut by 2 bases and J by 6 bases, with 16 bases left in between. Here the CDR3 reads CASSLIPGRVDGYTF. Here the CDR3 DNA reads TGTGCCAGCAGTTTAATCCCCGGCAGGGTCGATGGCTACACCTTC.

J is TRBJ1-5 and V is TRBV19, with no clear D. Germline CDR1 is LNHDA and CDR2 is SQIVND (reference sequence). The V end lost 5 bases, the J end lost 6 bases, and 5 bases lay between the germline ends. The CDR3 totals 11 residues. This CDR3 reads CASSSGQPQHF. The CDR3 region has the DNA TGTGCCAGTAGTTCAGGTCAGCCCCAGCATTTT.

This clone was counted between two and nine times. V gene TRBV28 combines with J gene TRBJ1-2; TRBD1 might be the D (6 bases). Germline V gene data show CDR1 as MDHEN and CDR2 as SYDVKM. V lost 6 bases to trimming and J lost 1 base, with 15 bases between them. CDR3 size: 15 residues. The DNA of the CDR3 is TGTGCCAGCAGACGTGGACAGAACCTTAACTATGGCTACACCTTC. As protein: CASRRGQNLNYGYTF.

The chain links TRBV11-2 to TRBJ2-4; TRBD2 matches 12 bases. The CDR3 runs 17 residues. V lost 5 bases to trimming and J lost 2 bases; unmatched junction nucleotides: 7. In germline, CDR1 is SGHAT, CDR2 FQNNGV. Written as DNA, the CDR3 is TGTGCCAGCAGCCCGCCCGGACTAGCGGGGCCCAAAAACATTCAGTACTTC. This gives the protein CASSPPGLAGPKNIQYF.

The chain couples TRBV18 to TRBJ1-4; 7 bases fit TRBD1. The V gene end was trimmed by 3 bases and the J gene end by 6 bases; junction bases not matched to a gene: 4. There are 14 residues in the CDR3. Per the germline V gene, CDR1 is KGHSH and CDR2 is LQKENI. The CDR3 protein is CASSPTGYDEKLFF. DNA of the CDR3: TGTGCCAGCTCACCGACAGGGTACGATGAAAAACTGTTTTTT.

Concerning this clone: Other nucleotide sequences from this sample produce the same CDR3. The chain uses TRBV4-2 and TRBJ2-2; 8 positions match TRBD2. The trim removed 0 bases at V and 4 bases at J, leaving 10 bases unmatched. CDR3 length: 18 amino acids. CDR1 is LGHNA and CDR2 is YNFKEQ in the germline V gene. The DNA of the CDR3 is TGTGCCAGCAGCCAAGACCGATCCTTGGCGGGGGGCACCGGGGAGCTGTTTTTT. Protein product: CASSQDRSLAGGTGELFF.

The gene calls are TRBV27 and TRBJ2-7; D is undetermined. There are 11 residues in the CDR3. The ends were cut back, 6 bases at V and 3 bases at J, with 6 bases in the middle. Germline V gene sequence: CDR1 MNHEY, CDR2 SMNVEV (reference sequence). CDR3 in DNA: TGTGCCAGCAGCCGAGGCTACGAGCAGTACTTC. Amino acid sequence: CASSRGYEQYF.

The gene calls are TRBV2 and TRBJ2-3; 8 bases match TRBD2. The CDR3 length is 15 residues. The germline CDR1 and CDR2 sequences are SNHLY and FYNNEI. The ends lost 4 bases at V and 0 bases at J; junction bases unmatched: 3. CDR3 in DNA: TGTGCCAGCAGTGGACTAGCGTCTAGCACAGATACGCAGTATTTT. Translated: CASSGLASSTDTQYF.

The chain carries TRBV5-1 and TRBJ2-5; weak D call: TRBD1 (5 bases). Germline loops: CDR1 SGHRS, CDR2 YFSETQ. CDR3 length: 12 amino acids. V dropped 6 bases and J dropped 5 bases, with 11 bases sitting between them. CDR3 protein: CASIGVSETQYF. The CDR3 region has the DNA TGCGCCAGCATAGGGGTTTCGGAGACCCAGTACTTC.

The chain couples TRBV10-2 to TRBJ1-5; tentative D call: TRBD1 (6 bases). The V and J ends lost 3 bases and 7 bases respectively, with 16 bases between them. In germline, CDR1 is WSHSY, CDR2 SAAADI. CDR3 length equals 15 residues. CDR3 sequence: CASSDQGTGDQPQHF. In DNA, the CDR3 is TGCGCCAGCAGTGATCAGGGGACGGGTGACCAGCCCCAGCATTTT.

V and J are TRBV27 and TRBJ2-3; 8 positions match TRBD1. The CDR3 consists of 17 residues. The germline V gene has CDR1 MNHEY and CDR2 SMNVEV (reference sequence). The ends lost 0 bases at V and 2 bases at J; junction bases unmatched: 7. The CDR3 DNA reads TGTGCCAGCAGTTTATCTACAGGGGGACCCTCCACAGATACGCAGTATTTT. Translating it yields CASSLSTGGPSTDTQYF.